The 26 T cell receptor beta chains below all came from one sample that was sequenced in a study of cytomegalovirus exposure and HLA in healthy donors (dated by TCRdb to the late 2010s). The library was prepared using the immunoSEQ multiplex PCR assay. For the multiplex PCR, a mixture combining 60 forward primers for TCR Vbeta segments and 13 reverse primers for TCR Jbeta segments was used. The table comes from immuneACCESS by way of TCRdb, which keeps in-frame sequences with V and J called. Part of the clones is missing from these tables; in studies checked, under half for an unresolved V gene and the rest for unknown reasons. The sample data list about 200,000 clones, and 86% of these were observed just once. Roughly 0.32% of the sample lies in the top ten. The sequenced sample consisted of PBMCs. These receptors were taken from a woman under 40 in good health and CMV-seronegative.

This sequence joins TRBV18 and TRBJ2-2; 9 bases agree with TRBD1. Trimming cost V 3 bases and J 7 bases; bases outside gene matches: 9. Germline lookup yields CDR1 KGHSH and CDR2 LQKENI. CDR3 length: 16 residues. CDR3 residues: CASSPRQGVESGELFF. The CDR3 region has the DNA TGTGCCAGCTCACCCAGACAGGGGGTCGAGAGCGGGGAGCTGTTTTTT.

V usage is TRBV7-3 and J usage is TRBJ1-2, with 10 bases that match TRBD1. This CDR3 has 13 amino acids. Germline V CDR1 and CDR2: SGHTA, FQGTGA. V lost 5 bases to trimming and J lost 7 bases; unmatched junction nucleotides: 4. CDR3 sequence reads: CASSMTGGGGYTF. The CDR3 nucleotides are TGTGCCAGCAGCATGACAGGGGGCGGTGGCTACACCTTC.

This chain links TRBV13 with TRBJ2-3, with TRBD1 matching over 7 bases. Germline CDR1 PRHDT, CDR2 FYEKMQ (reference sequence). This CDR3 region has 16 residues. V shed 2 bases, J shed 4 bases, and the junction held 9 bases outside the gene matches. CDR3 bases: TGTGCCAGCAGCTTATCCGACAGGGCGGTTGCAGATACGCAGTATTTT. Protein sequence: CASSLSDRAVADTQYF. Variable domain in full (rest from reference TRBV13 and TRBJ2-3): AAGVIQSPRHLIKEKRETATLKCYPIPRHDTVYWYQQGPGQDPQFLISFYEKMQSDKGSIPDRFSAQQFSDYHSELNMSSLELGDSALYFCASSLSDRAVADTQYFGPGTRLTVL.

The chain uses TRBV2 and TRBJ1-1; 7 bases are a match to TRBD1. The length of the CDR3 is 12 residues. V was pared by 8 bases and J by 5 bases, with 5 bases of the junction left unmatched. Germline loops: CDR1 SNHLY, CDR2 FYNNEI. The CDR3 loop reads CASRQGRTEAFF. The CDR3, as DNA: TGTGCCAGCCGACAGGGAAGGACTGAAGCTTTCTTT.

The chain joins TRBV4-2 to TRBJ2-3, with 7 bases matching TRBD2. This CDR3 spans 17 amino acids. Trimming removed 3 bases from V and 3 bases from J; junction bases left unmatched: 12. Germline V gene sequence: CDR1 LGHNA, CDR2 YNFKEQ. In nucleotides, the CDR3 is TGTGCCAGCAGCCATGACTTTAGCGGGTTGGAGACAGATACGCAGTATTTT. Translating gives CASSHDFSGLETDTQYF.

The chain has TRBV28 and TRBJ1-1, with 9 bases that match TRBD1. Germline CDR1 is MDHEN and CDR2 is SYDVKM. This CDR3 has 13 residues. The ends lost 6 bases at V and 7 bases at J; junction bases unmatched: 6. In nucleotides, the CDR3 is TGTGCCAGCAGCCGGACAGGGGCCTTTGAAGCTTTCTTT. Amino acids: CASSRTGAFEAFF.

This sequence joins TRBV28 and TRBJ2-1; 7 nucleotides agree with TRBD2. Germline-derived CDR1 and CDR2 are MDHEN and SYDVKM. The CDR3 has 14 amino acids. The V gene end was trimmed by 4 bases and the J gene end by 8 bases; junction bases not matched to a gene: 8. The CDR3 DNA is TGTGCCAGCAGTTCCTCGGGGAGGGGCTATGAGCAGTTCTTC. As protein: CASSSSGRGYEQFF.

V usage is TRBV4-1 and J usage is TRBJ2-7; D remains unclear. Germline lookup yields CDR1 MGHRA and CDR2 YSYEKL. V was clipped by 4 bases and J by 3 bases, with 13 bases between them. The CDR3 has 14 residues. The CDR3 loop reads CASSPLLGHYEQYF. The CDR3 coding sequence is TGCGCCAGCAGCCCTCTTCTGGGCCACTACGAGCAGTACTTC.

This clone was detected once. The chain carries TRBV28 and TRBJ2-5, with D tentatively TRBD1 (6 bases). V was shortened by 4 bases and J by 5 bases, with 11 bases between the two germline ends. The CDR3 has 13 residues. Germline values: CDR1 MDHEN, CDR2 SYDVKM. CDR3 nucleotides: TGTGCCAGCAGTTCGACAGGAAGGGAGACCCAGTACTTC. Translating it yields CASSSTGRETQYF.

The chain recombines TRBV10-3 with TRBJ2-1; perhaps TRBD2 as D (7 bases). Germline V lookup: CDR1 ENHRY, CDR2 SYGVKD. The CDR3 covers 16 residues. V shed 3 bases and J shed 4 bases, with 16 bases lying between them. As DNA, the CDR3 is TGTGCCATCAGTGATCTGAGGGGGGGCCGGTACAATGAGCAGTTCTTC. Translation: CAISDLRGGRYNEQFF.

The rearrangement links TRBV5-1 to TRBJ2-3, with D perhaps TRBD2 (5 bases). V shed 1 base and J shed 5 bases, with 11 bases lying between them. The CDR3 length is 14 residues. Per the germline V gene, CDR1 is SGHRS and CDR2 is YFSETQ. CDR3 residues: CASSLYVGGDTQYF. CDR3 coding DNA: TGCGCCAGCAGCTTGTATGTTGGAGGAGATACGCAGTATTTT.

The gene calls are TRBV7-6 and TRBJ2-1, with 12 bases matching TRBD1. Trimming took 2 bases from V and 7 from J; bases not matched to a gene: 9. The CDR3 length is 17 residues. Germline loops: CDR1 SGHVS, CDR2 FNYEAQ. This chain's CDR3 is CASSLLASGQGANEQFF. The CDR3 DNA follows: TGTGCCAGCAGCTTACTCGCTTCGGGACAGGGGGCTAATGAGCAGTTCTTC.

J is TRBJ2-5 and V is TRBV6-5; 15 bases match TRBD2. The V gene end was trimmed by 6 bases and the J gene end by 5 bases; junction bases not matched to a gene: 4. This CDR3 spans 15 amino acids. The germline CDR1 and CDR2 sequences are MNHEY and SVGAGI. This CDR3 reads CASRLGLAGGETQYF. The DNA for the CDR3 is TGTGCCAGCAGATTAGGACTAGCGGGAGGGGAGACCCAGTACTTC.

The chain joins TRBV2 to TRBJ2-2; TRBD2 matches 11 bases. J lost 2 bases, V lost 2 bases, and 4 bases had no gene match. CDR1 and CDR2 from the germline V gene are SNHLY and FYNNEI. CDR3 size: 17 residues. Here the CDR3 reads CASSELAGGPNTGELFF. Written as DNA, the CDR3 is TGTGCCAGCAGTGAACTAGCGGGGGGACCAAACACCGGGGAGCTGTTTTTT.

V is TRBV7-3 and J is TRBJ2-2, with 8 positions matching TRBD1. Germline CDR1 reads SGHTA; CDR2 reads FQGTGA. With V trimmed by 5 bases and J by 5 bases, 4 bases remained unmatched. The CDR3 consists of 14 residues. DNA of the CDR3: TGTGCCAGCAGCAGGGACAGGACGACCGGGGAGCTGTTTTTT. Its translation: CASSRDRTTGELFF.

The rearrangement uses TRBV28 and TRBJ2-7; 7 bases agree with TRBD1. Germline-derived CDR1 and CDR2 are MDHEN and SYDVKM. J was trimmed by 7 bases and V by 5 bases; bases with no gene match: 11. This CDR3 spans 14 amino acids. The DNA for the CDR3 is TGTGCCAGCAGTAGGGACAGATTTACTTCTGAGCAGTACTTC. Its protein product is CASSRDRFTSEQYF.

The chain carries TRBV5-4 and TRBJ2-7; TRBD1 matches at 11 bases. The CDR3 is 16 residues long. Germline V gene lookup returns CDR1 SGHNT and CDR2 YYREEE (reference sequence). J lost 4 bases, V lost 4 bases, and 10 bases had no gene match. Here the CDR3 reads CASSQDEGQGGYEQYF. CDR3 sequence (DNA): TGTGCCAGCAGCCAAGATGAGGGACAGGGGGGGTACGAGCAGTACTTC.

The rearrangement joins TRBV5-1 to TRBJ2-1; 8 nucleotides match TRBD1. Germline values: CDR1 SGHRS, CDR2 YFSETQ. This CDR3 comprises 15 residues. V lost 2 bases to trimming and J lost 6 bases; unmatched junction nucleotides: 7. The CDR3 region has the DNA TGCGCCAGCAGCTTAAGACAGGGGCATGGCAATGAGCAGTTCTTC. Its translation: CASSLRQGHGNEQFF.

The chain carries TRBV5-1 and TRBJ2-4, with 10 bases matching TRBD1. The CDR3 has 15 residues. Germline lookup yields CDR1 SGHRS and CDR2 YFSETQ. Trimming cost V 2 bases and J 8 bases; bases outside gene matches: 7. CDR3 region: CASSLLTGTGDIQYF. The CDR3 DNA sequence: TGCGCCAGCAGCTTATTAACCGGGACAGGGGACATTCAGTACTTC.

The gene calls are TRBV25-1 and TRBJ2-3, with TRBD2 as a possible D gene (5 bases). Germline V gives CDR1 MGHDK, CDR2 SYGVNS. V was pared by 3 bases and J by 11 bases, with 12 bases between. The CDR3 is 12 residues long. The CDR3 spells CASSEAVRGQYF. The DNA of the CDR3 is TGTGCCAGCAGTGAGGCGGTCCGGGGGCAGTATTTT.

The V call is TRBV4-1, the J call TRBJ2-1, with 9 bases fitting TRBD2. The CDR3 extends over 20 amino acids. J gave up 0 bases and V 1 base, and 13 bases lay outside the gene matches. The V gene's germline CDR1 is MGHRA and CDR2 YSYEKL. The CDR3 here is CASSQVMASGVISSYNEQFF. CDR3 DNA sequence: TGCGCCAGCAGCCAAGTCATGGCTAGCGGGGTCATAAGCTCCTACAATGAGCAGTTCTTC.

The rearrangement links TRBV5-6 to TRBJ1-2; D possibly corresponds to TRBD1 (5 bases). Germline CDR1 reads SGHDT; CDR2 reads YYEEEE. V was pared by 2 bases and J by 12 bases, with 17 bases between. The CDR3 contains 13 residues. The CDR3 spells CASSFSGPRGDTF. In DNA, the CDR3 is TGTGCCAGCAGCTTTTCGGGGCCGCGGGGGGACACCTTC.

This sequence joins TRBV6-6 and TRBJ2-2, with D possibly matching TRBD2 (6 bases). CDR1 and CDR2 from the germline V gene are MNHNY and SVGAGI (reference sequence). Trimming removed 8 bases from V and 7 bases from J, with 14 bases in between. The CDR3 consists of 13 residues. The CDR3 region has the DNA TGTGCCAGCGAGAGGGGAGGAGGCGGGGAGCTGTTTTTT. Translating it yields CASERGGGGELFF.

The CDR3, as DNA: TGTGCCAGTAGTAGGACTAGCGGGAGCTCCTACGAGCAGTACTTC. This sequence encodes CASSRTSGSSYEQYF. The rearrangement links TRBV19 to TRBJ2-7, with 13 positions matching TRBD2. From germline, CDR1 is LNHDA and CDR2 SQIVND (reference sequence). V was clipped by 4 bases and J by 0 bases; unmatched bases: 0. The CDR3 covers 15 residues.

This clone has just one count. CDR3 sequence reads: CASSRIPGQGMVNIQYF. The CDR3 DNA reads TGTGCCAGCTCCCGTATCCCGGGACAGGGAATGGTAAACATTCAGTACTTC. The chain links TRBV18 to TRBJ2-4, with 9 bases that match TRBD1. The V and J ends lost 6 bases and 6 bases, in that order; junction bases with no gene match: 15. CDR3 size: 17 residues. Germline V CDR1 and CDR2: KGHSH, LQKENI. The whole variable domain, filled in from reference TRBV18 and TRBJ2-4, reads NAGVMQNPRHLVRRRGQEARLRCSPMKGHSHVYWYRQLPEEGLKFMVYLQKENIIDESGMPKERFSAEFPKEGPSILRIQQVVRGDSAAYFCASSRIPGQGMVNIQYFGAGTRLSVL.

J is TRBJ1-1 and V is TRBV5-8, with 10 positions matching TRBD1. Germline V gene sequence: CDR1 SGHTS, CDR2 YDEGEE. The CDR3 length is 17 residues. The V and J ends lost 3 bases and 0 bases, in that order; junction bases with no gene match: 8. The DNA of the CDR3 is TGTGCCAGCAGCTCCGGGACAGGGGCAGTTTTGAACACTGAAGCTTTCTTT. Its protein product is CASSSGTGAVLNTEAFF.